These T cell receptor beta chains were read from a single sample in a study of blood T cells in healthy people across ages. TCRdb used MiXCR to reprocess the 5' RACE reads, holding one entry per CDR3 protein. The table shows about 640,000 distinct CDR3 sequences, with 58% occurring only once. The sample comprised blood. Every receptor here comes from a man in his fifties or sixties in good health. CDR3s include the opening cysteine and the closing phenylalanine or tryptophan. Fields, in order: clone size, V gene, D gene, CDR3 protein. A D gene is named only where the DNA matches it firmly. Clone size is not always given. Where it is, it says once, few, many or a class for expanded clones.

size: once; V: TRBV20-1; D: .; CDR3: CSAPGGGRRIGSPLHF
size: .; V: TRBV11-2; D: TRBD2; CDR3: CASSVGAGDYLEETQYF
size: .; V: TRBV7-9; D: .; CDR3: CASSPGPLNSPLHF
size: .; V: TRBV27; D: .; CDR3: CASSIRENTEAFF
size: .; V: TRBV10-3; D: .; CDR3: CAISAGGDQPQHF
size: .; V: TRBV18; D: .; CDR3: CASSPGESQPQHF
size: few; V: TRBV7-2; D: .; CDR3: CASSSRVNSYNSPLHF
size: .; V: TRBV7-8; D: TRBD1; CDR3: CASSLGFGKGAYEQYF
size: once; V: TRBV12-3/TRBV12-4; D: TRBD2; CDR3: CASSLLSSGRADTQYF
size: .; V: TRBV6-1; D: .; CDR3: CASSALAGSYNEQFF
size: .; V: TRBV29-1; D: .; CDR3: CSASWDHEQYF
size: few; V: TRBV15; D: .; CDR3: CATSRTAQETQYF
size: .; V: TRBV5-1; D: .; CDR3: CASSPIEDGNTEAFF
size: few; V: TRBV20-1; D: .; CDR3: CSARAPGETQYF
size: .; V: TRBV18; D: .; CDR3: CASSPTGLGTQYF
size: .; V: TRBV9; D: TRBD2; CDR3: CASSVGGGGYDTQYF
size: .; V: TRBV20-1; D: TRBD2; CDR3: CSANRGTSGQETQYF